Reported below is one T cell receptor (beta chain). Its antigen remains unidentified. Per-base quality was not reported, and no clone a single base away is much larger than it. The data belong to a study of blood T cell repertoires in COVID-19 (TCRdb year 2020). Some background on the complete study: Collaborator samples came from the United States, Italy and Spain and covered acute and convalescent phases of COVID-19. The material from the prospective study consisted of cDNA or gDNA derived from T cells, B-cell-depleted T cells, or PBMCs. Subjects who had been exposed to COVID-19, were actively infected with it, or had recovered from it provided the deeply sampled blood TCRbeta repertoires that made up the dataset. The repertoires were released in a freely available public database intended as a resource for research on the immune response to SARS-CoV-2. The samples were drawn from two sources: the first 160 participants of the ongoing ImmuneRACE study, and some 1,300 subjects contributed by 6 global collaborators. Nearly every sample came with metadata listing a de-identified subject ID, COVID-19 status, age in years and sex. Where available, HLA class I and class II types were taken from metadata supplied by the sample provider and were not determined by assay-based typing.

The investigation overall reported the following: The quantity of clinical and demographic metadata differed by source and by participant and was supplied without curation.

TCRbeta CDR3 regions were amplified from genomic DNA using the immunoSEQ Assay, a bias-controlled multiplex PCR. The published analysis was carried out like this. Nucleated cell counts per sample were estimated from amplification of reference gene primers within the assay. Sequence reads were collapsed and filtered to measure the absolute abundance of every unique TCRbeta CDR3 rearrangement. For each sample, productive Simpson clonality was calculated as the square root of Simpson's diversity index over productive rearrangements. TCRdb retrieved this table from immuneACCESS and kept in-frame rearrangements only. Not all clones are present; in checked studies, unresolved V genes account for under half, and no reason is known for the remainder. D and trimming were read from the DNA, whereas the V and J calls and clone size are those reported in that table. The sample table lists some 120,000 clones, 65% to 80% of them with a count of one. Together, the top ten hold about 0.84% of the sample.

CDR1 and CDR2 are drawn from the germline V gene (reference sequence): MNHNY, SVGAGI. The CDR3 starts with the cysteine, ends with the phenylalanine, and has 14 residues. The DNA shown is the 42-base CDR3, in frame from base 1. V is cut by 4 bases and J by 1 base, and the space between the germline ends is 10 bases. Whole blood was collected in K2EDTA tubes by collaborating institutions according to the institutions' own protocols. For TCRbeta analysis, collaborators shipped samples in one of three forms: frozen whole blood, isolated PBMCs, or DNA extracted from either of those sample types. Input material: peripheral blood. The chain employs TRBV6-6 and TRBJ1-1, and the D gene may be TRBD1, 5 bases matching. The sequence was collected from a human donor with acute or convalescent COVID-19. The donor label of this sample is uncertain. In nucleotides, the sequence is TGTGCCAGCAGTTTGTGGGGGGAGAACACTGAAGCTTTCTTT. The translation is CASSLWGENTEAFF.